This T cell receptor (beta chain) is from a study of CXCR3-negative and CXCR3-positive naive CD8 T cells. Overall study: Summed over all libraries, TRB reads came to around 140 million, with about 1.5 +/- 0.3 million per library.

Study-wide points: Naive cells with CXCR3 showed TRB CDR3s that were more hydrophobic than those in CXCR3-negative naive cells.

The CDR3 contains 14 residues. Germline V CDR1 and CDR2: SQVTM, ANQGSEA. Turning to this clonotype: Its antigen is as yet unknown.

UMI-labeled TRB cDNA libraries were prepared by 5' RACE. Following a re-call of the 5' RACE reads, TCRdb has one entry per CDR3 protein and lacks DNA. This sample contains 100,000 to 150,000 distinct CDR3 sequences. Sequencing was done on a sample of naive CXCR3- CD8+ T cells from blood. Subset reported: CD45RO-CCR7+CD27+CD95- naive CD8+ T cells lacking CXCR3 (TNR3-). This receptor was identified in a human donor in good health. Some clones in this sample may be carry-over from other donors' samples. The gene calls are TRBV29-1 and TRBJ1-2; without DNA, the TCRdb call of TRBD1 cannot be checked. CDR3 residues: CSVEDGQGRGGYTF.